This T cell receptor (beta chain) emerged from a study of cytomegalovirus exposure and HLA in healthy donors. Study outcomes and limitations: In a later analysis, most CMV-associated TCR beta chains appeared HLA-restricted. Later analysis indicated greater clonal expansion among HLA-associated TCR beta chains than among equally common other chains.

The V end was cut by 3 bases, the J end by 1 base, with 9 bases between. Germline CDR1 reads SGHTA; CDR2 reads FQGTGA. CDR3 length: 15 residues. Vbeta (60) and Jbeta (13) primers were used in the PCR. Assay: immunoSEQ multiplex PCR; the TCRdb copy retains only in-frame clones and omits some. The sample holds some 130,000 clones; 80% to 85% are singletons and the top ten take less than 1.5%. As to this clone: Antigen: not known.

V is TRBV7-3 and J is TRBJ2-2; D is unresolved. This clonotype was obtained from a male donor in good health and CMV-seropositive. Sequenced sample: PBMCs. Written as DNA, the CDR3 is TGTGCCAGCAGCTTTTCCTTGCGGAACACCGGGGAGCTGTTTTTT. It yields the protein CASSFSLRNTGELFF.